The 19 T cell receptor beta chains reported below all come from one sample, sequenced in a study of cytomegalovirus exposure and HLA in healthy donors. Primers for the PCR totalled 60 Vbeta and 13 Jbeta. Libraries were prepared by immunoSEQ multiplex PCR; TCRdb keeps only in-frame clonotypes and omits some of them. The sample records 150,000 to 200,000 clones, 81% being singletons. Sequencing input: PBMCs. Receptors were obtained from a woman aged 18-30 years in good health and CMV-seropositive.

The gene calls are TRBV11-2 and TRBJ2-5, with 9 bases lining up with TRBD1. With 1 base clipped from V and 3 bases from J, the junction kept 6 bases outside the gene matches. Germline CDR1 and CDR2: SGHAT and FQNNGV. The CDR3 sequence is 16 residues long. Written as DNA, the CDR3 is TGTGCCAGCAGCTTAGTTCGGACAGGGGTCGAAGAGACCCAGTACTTC. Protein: CASSLVRTGVEETQYF. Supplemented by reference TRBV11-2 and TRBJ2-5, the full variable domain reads EAGVAQSPRYKIIEKRQSVAFWCNPISGHATLYWYQQILGQGPKLLIQFQNNGVVDDSQLPKDRFSAERLKGVDSTLKIQPAKLEDSAVYLCASSLVRTGVEETQYFGPGTRLLVL.

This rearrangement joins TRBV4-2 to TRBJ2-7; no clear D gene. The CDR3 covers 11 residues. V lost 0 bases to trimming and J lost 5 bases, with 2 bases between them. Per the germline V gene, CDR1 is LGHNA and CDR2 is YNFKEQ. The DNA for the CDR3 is TGTGCCAGCAGCCAAGATAACGAGCAGTACTTC. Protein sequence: CASSQDNEQYF.

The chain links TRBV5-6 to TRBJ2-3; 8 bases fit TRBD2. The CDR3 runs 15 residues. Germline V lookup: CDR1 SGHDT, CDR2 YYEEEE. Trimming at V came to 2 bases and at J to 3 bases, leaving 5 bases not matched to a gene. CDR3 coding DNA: TGTGCCAGCAGCTTTTCGGGGGGGTTTACAGATACGCAGTATTTT. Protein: CASSFSGGFTDTQYF.

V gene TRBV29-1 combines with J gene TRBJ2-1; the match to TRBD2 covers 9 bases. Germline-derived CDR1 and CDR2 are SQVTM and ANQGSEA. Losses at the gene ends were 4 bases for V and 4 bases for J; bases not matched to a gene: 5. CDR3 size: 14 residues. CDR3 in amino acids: CSVALAGSYNEQFF. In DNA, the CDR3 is TGCAGCGTTGCGCTAGCGGGGTCTTACAATGAGCAGTTCTTC.

This CDR3 reads CASMPISGNTIYF. For the CDR3, the DNA is TGTGCCAGCATGCCTATCTCTGGAAACACCATATATTTT. V is TRBV28 and J is TRBJ1-3; D ambiguous. CDR3 length equals 13 residues. Between the trimmed V and J ends, which lost 7 bases and 0 bases, there was a span of 7 bases. Germline loops: CDR1 MDHEN, CDR2 SYDVKM.

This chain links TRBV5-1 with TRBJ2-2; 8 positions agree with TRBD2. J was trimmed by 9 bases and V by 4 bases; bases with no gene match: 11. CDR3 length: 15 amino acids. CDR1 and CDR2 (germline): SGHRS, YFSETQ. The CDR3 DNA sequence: TGCGCCAGCAGCGTGGCCACCGGGGGGGGCCGGGAGCTGTTTTTT. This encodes CASSVATGGGRELFF.

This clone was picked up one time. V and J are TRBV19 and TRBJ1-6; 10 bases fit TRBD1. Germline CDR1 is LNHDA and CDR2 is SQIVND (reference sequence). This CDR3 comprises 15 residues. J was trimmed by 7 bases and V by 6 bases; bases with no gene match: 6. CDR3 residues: CASRWAGQGNSPLHF. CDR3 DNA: TGTGCCAGTAGATGGGCGGGACAGGGGAATTCACCCCTCCACTTT. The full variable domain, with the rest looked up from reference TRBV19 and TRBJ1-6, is DGGITQSPKYLFRKEGQNVTLSCEQNLNHDAMYWYRQDPGQGLRLIYYSQIVNDFQKGDIAEGYSVSREKKESFPLTVTSAQKNPTAFYLCASRWAGQGNSPLHFGNGTRLTVT.

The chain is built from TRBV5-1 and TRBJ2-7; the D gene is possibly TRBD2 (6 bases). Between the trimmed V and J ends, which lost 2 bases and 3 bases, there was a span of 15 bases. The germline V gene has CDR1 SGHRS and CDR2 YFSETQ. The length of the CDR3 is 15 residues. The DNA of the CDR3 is TGCGCCAGCAGCTTTAGGTCGACTAGGCTCTACGAGCAGTACTTC. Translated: CASSFRSTRLYEQYF.

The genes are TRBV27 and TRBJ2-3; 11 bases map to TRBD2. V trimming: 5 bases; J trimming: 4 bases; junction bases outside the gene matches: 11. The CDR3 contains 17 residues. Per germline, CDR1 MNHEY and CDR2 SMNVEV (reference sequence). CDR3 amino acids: CASSLGLAGGAADTQYF. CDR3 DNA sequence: TGTGCCAGCAGTCTCGGACTAGCGGGCGGGGCGGCAGATACGCAGTATTTT.

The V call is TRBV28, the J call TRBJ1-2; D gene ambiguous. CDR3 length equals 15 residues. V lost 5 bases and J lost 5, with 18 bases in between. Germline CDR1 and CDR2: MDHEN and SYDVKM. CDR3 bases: TGTGCCAGCAGTCTTACCAACCCCCAGGTTTATGGCTACACCTTC. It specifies CASSLTNPQVYGYTF.

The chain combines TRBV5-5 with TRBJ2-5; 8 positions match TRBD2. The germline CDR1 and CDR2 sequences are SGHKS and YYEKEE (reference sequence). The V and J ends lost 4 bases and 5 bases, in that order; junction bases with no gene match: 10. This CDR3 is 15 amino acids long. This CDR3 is CASSPRGASEETQYF. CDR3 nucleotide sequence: TGTGCCAGCAGCCCGCGGGGGGCGTCCGAGGAGACCCAGTACTTC.

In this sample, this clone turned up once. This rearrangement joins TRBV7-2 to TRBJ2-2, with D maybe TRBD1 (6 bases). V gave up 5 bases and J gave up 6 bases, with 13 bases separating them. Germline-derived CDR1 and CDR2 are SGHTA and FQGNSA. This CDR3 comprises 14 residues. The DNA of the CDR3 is TGTGCCAGCAGCCCACAGGGATCTGCCGGGGAGCTGTTTTTT. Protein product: CASSPQGSAGELFF.

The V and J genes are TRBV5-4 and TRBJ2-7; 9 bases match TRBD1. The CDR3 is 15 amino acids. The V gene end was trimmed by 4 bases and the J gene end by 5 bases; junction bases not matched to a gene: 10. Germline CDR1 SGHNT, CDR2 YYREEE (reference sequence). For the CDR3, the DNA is TGTGCCAGCAGCAGTGCCGGGACAGGGTTCCACGAGCAGTACTTC. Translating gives CASSSAGTGFHEQYF.

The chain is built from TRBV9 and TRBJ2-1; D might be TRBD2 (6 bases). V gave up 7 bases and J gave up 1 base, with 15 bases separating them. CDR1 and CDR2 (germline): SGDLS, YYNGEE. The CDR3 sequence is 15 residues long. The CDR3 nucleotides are TGTGCCAGCCGCAACCTCGGGGGTTCCTACAATGAGCAGTTCTTC. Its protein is CASRNLGGSYNEQFF.

CDR3 sequence (DNA): TGTGCCATCAGTGGGGGGGGTACCGGGGAGCTGTTTTTT. Amino acids: CAISGGGTGELFF. The chain couples TRBV10-3 to TRBJ2-2, with 7 bases aligning to TRBD2. Germline V gene lookup returns CDR1 ENHRY and CDR2 SYGVKD. V dropped 4 bases and J dropped 5; count of bases not matched to a gene: 1. This CDR3 region has 13 residues.

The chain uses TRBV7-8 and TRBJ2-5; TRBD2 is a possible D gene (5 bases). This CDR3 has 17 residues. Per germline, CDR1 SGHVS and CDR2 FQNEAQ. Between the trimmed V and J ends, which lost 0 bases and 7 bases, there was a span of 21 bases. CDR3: CASSLAASRQGRGTQYF. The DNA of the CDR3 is TGTGCCAGCAGCTTAGCTGCCAGTCGCCAAGGGAGAGGGACCCAGTACTTC.

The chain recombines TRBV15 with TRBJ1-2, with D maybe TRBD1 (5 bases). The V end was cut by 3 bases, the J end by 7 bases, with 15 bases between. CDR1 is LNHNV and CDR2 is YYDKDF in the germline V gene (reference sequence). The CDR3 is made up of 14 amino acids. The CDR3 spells CATSSERLGGGYTF. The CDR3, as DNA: TGTGCCACCAGCAGCGAAAGACTGGGGGGTGGCTACACCTTC. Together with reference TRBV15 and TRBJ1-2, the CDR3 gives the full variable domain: DAMVIQNPRYQVTQFGKPVTLSCSQTLNHNVMYWYQQKSSQAPKLLFHYYDKDFNNEADTPDNFQSRRPNTSFCFLDIRSPGLGDTAMYLCATSSERLGGGYTFGSGTRLTVV.

The CDR3 region is CAISESGGGRIITGELFF. For the CDR3, the DNA is TGTGCCATCAGTGAGTCGGGGGGGGGCCGGATCATCACCGGGGAGCTGTTTTTT. The gene calls are TRBV10-3 and TRBJ2-2; TRBD2 is a possible D gene (7 bases). The V end lost 0 bases, the J end lost 4 bases, and 18 bases lay between the germline ends. The germline V gene encodes CDR1 ENHRY and CDR2 SYGVKD. This CDR3 region has 18 residues.

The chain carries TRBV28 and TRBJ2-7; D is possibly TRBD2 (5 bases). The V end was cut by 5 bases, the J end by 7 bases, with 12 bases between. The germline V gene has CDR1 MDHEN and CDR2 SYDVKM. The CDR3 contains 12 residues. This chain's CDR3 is CASSPGPGEQYF. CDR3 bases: TGTGCCAGCAGTCCAGGACCGGGGGAGCAGTACTTC.